Each of the 15 T cell receptor beta chains below was sequenced from the same sample in a study of response to subunit inactivated influenza vaccine. One entry per CDR3 protein, called by TCRdb with MiXCR from the RT-PCR reads. There are roughly 650,000 distinct CDR3 sequences in the sample; 15% to 18% occur only once, and around a tenth lies in the top ten. Here the sequenced sample was PBMCs from blood, taken 12 days after vaccination. All receptors derive from a man between 50 and 59 years old who received an inactivated influenza vaccine.

This clonotype was recorded many times. This chain joins TRBV5-1 and TRBJ2-5; either TRBD1 or TRBD2 may fit D (5 bases each). The V and J ends lost 5 bases and 7 bases respectively, with 21 bases between them. Per the germline V gene, CDR1 is SGHRS and CDR2 is YFSETQ. CDR3 length: 15 residues. CDR3: CASRSDLGDLGTQYF. The CDR3 region has the DNA TGCGCCAGCAGAAGTGATTTGGGGGATTTGGGGACCCAGTACTTC.

This rearrangement joins TRBV20-1 to TRBJ1-6; 7 bases are a match to TRBD1. This CDR3 is built from 16 residues. V was pared by 1 base and J by 6 bases, with 9 bases of the junction left unmatched. Germline V gene data show CDR1 as DFQATT and CDR2 as SNEGSKA (reference sequence). The CDR3 nucleotides read TGCAGTGCTAGAGTCCCAAGGGGACAGAGTAATTCACCCCTCCACTTT. This encodes CSARVPRGQSNSPLHF.

The genes are TRBV6-5 and TRBJ1-2, with D perhaps TRBD1 (6 bases). CDR3 length: 15 residues. Deletions cut 0 bases from V and 6 bases from J, with 14 bases between. Germline assignment: CDR1 MNHEY and CDR2 SVGAGI. The CDR3 DNA sequence: TGTGCCAGCAGTTACTCCATCAGGGGAGGAGATGGCTACACCTTC. It translates to CASSYSIRGGDGYTF.

The chain links TRBV4-3 to TRBJ2-7; D gene uncertain. The V gene lost 4 bases and the J gene lost 4 bases, with 17 bases spanning the gap. Germline V gene lookup returns CDR1 LGHNA and CDR2 YSLEER. This CDR3 spans 15 amino acids. Here the CDR3 DNA reads TGCGCCAGCAGCCCCTCTGCCTCGGCTGTTTACGAGCAGTACTTC. Protein sequence: CASSPSASAVYEQYF.

Comments on this clonotype: A much larger clone sits a single nucleotide away, making a read error possible. This chain uses TRBV20-1 with TRBJ2-7; 10 nucleotides agree with TRBD1. The V and J ends lost 3 bases and 7 bases, in that order; junction bases with no gene match: 9. Germline V CDR1 and CDR2: DFQATT, SNEGSKA (reference sequence). There are 14 residues in the CDR3. CDR3 nucleotides: TGCAGTGCTAGTGCAGACAGGGGGCTGTTGGAGCAGTACTTC. It codes for CSASADRGLLEQYF.

This clonotype was seen a few times. The chain combines TRBV7-2 with TRBJ2-7; the D gene is possibly TRBD2 (7 bases). This CDR3 has 15 residues. With 3 bases removed from V and 3 bases from J, the gap between germline ends came to 15 bases. Per the germline V gene, CDR1 is SGHTA and CDR2 is FQGNSA. The CDR3 DNA sequence: TGTGCCAGCAGCTTCCAAAGCGGGACACGCTACGAGCAGTACTTC. This sequence encodes CASSFQSGTRYEQYF.

Ten or more counts support this clonotype. The chain links TRBV5-1 to TRBJ1-5; weak D call: TRBD1 (5 bases). V gave up 0 bases and J gave up 6 bases, with 13 bases separating them. The germline V gene has CDR1 SGHRS and CDR2 YFSETQ. CDR3 length equals 15 residues. The CDR3 DNA reads as TGCGCCAGCAGCTTGGAAGGGGCAAGGCGTCAGCCCCAGCATTTT. Amino acid sequence: CASSLEGARRQPQHF.

The gene calls are TRBV11-2 and TRBJ2-7; no reliable D call. From germline, CDR1 is SGHAT and CDR2 FQNNGV. This CDR3 is built from 13 residues. Trimming took 6 bases from V and 3 from J, leaving 12 bases between them. CDR3 sequence reads: CASRGSDDYEQYF. The CDR3 DNA reads TGTGCCAGCAGAGGCTCGGATGACTACGAGCAGTACTTC.

This clonotype was counted between two and nine times. The CDR3, as DNA: TGTGCCAGCAGTTTCCTCCGGGGGTCCTACGAGCAGTACTTC. Amino acids: CASSFLRGSYEQYF. This chain uses TRBV28 with TRBJ2-7; perhaps TRBD2 as D (6 bases). From germline, CDR1 is MDHEN and CDR2 SYDVKM. V was trimmed by 3 bases and J by 1 base, leaving 10 bases between them. The CDR3 sequence is 14 residues long.

The V and J genes are TRBV6-1 and TRBJ1-1; a weak D match, TRBD1 (5 bases). CDR3 length: 14 amino acids. CDR1 is MNHNS, CDR2 SASEGT, per germline. Trimming pared 5 bases from V and 5 bases from J, leaving 15 bases between. CDR3 DNA sequence: TGTGCCAGCAGTCTTCGGTGGGGGGTTACTGAAGCTTTCTTT. It specifies CASSLRWGVTEAFF.

This clonotype was detected a few times. The chain combines TRBV9 with TRBJ2-1; D is unresolved. This CDR3 has 14 residues. CDR1 SGDLS and CDR2 YYNGEE come from the germline V gene. Trimming took off 0 bases at V and 5 bases at J, with 9 bases between the two ends. The CDR3: CASSVVMGNNEQFF. CDR3 sequence (DNA): TGTGCCAGCAGCGTAGTGATGGGGAACAATGAGCAGTTCTTC.

The V and J genes are TRBV5-1 and TRBJ2-2; D tentatively fits TRBD1 or TRBD2 (5 bases each). There are 16 residues in the CDR3. Germline CDR1 reads SGHRS; CDR2 reads YFSETQ. V lost 0 bases to trimming and J lost 6 bases, with 15 bases between them. This CDR3 is CASSLAPREKAGELFF. CDR3 nucleotides: TGCGCCAGCAGCTTGGCCCCCAGGGAGAAGGCCGGGGAGCTGTTTTTT.

The J gene is TRBJ2-5, the V gene TRBV6-1, with D possibly matching TRBD1 (6 bases). V lost 5 bases, J lost 4 bases, and 14 bases lay in between. CDR1 MNHNS and CDR2 SASEGT come from the germline V gene. The length of the CDR3 is 14 residues. CDR3 bases: TGTGCCAGCAGTCTAGACAGCAGGGGAGAGACCCAGTACTTC. This gives the protein CASSLDSRGETQYF.

The chain carries TRBV24-1 and TRBJ1-1, with 10 bases lining up with TRBD1. CDR3 size: 13 residues. Germline CDR1 and CDR2: KGHDR and SFDVKD. Trimming took 11 bases from V and 4 from J; bases not matched to a gene: 6. Here the CDR3 reads CAIRDRGSTEAFF. CDR3 DNA sequence: TGTGCCATCCGGGACAGGGGTTCCACTGAAGCTTTCTTT.

This clonotype has a handful of counts. The rearrangement uses TRBV4-3 and TRBJ2-5, with D unresolved. The germline V gene encodes CDR1 LGHNA and CDR2 YSLEER. This CDR3 is 13 amino acids long. The germline V and J ends were trimmed by 1 base and 1 base, with 4 bases remaining between them. CDR3 residues: CASSQVLQETQYF. The DNA for the CDR3 is TGCGCCAGCAGCCAAGTCCTCCAAGAGACCCAGTACTTC.